Below, one TCR beta chain is given with its context. This specimen belongs to a study of neoadjuvant anti-PD-1 for oral cavity cancer. V was pared by 6 bases and J by 2 bases, with 7 bases of the junction left unmatched. Germline CDR1 reads LNHDA; CDR2 reads SQIVND (reference sequence). The CDR3 length is 15 residues. Most PBMC samples had approximately 480 ng input DNA in six replicates. Profiling relied on immunoSEQ multiplex PCR, and the TCRdb table lists in-frame clones only, not all of them. The table has about 15,000 clones, about 70% seen once. The sequencing here drew on PBMCs, taken before nivolumab (anti-PD-1) treatment. The chain uses TRBV19 and TRBJ1-1; 9 bases are a match to TRBD1. This sequence originates from a person aged 40 to 85 with oral cavity squamous cell carcinoma. CDR3 nucleotides: TGTGCCAGTAGATCGTCACAGGGGGCCAACACTGAAGCTTTCTTT. This translates into CASRSSQGANTEAFF.